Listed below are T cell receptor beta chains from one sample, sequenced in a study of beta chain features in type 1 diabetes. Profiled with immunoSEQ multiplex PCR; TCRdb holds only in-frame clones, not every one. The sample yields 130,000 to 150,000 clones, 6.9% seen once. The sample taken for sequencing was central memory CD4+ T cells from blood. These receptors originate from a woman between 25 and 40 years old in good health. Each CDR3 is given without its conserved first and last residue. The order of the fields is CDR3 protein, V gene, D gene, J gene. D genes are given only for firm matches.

ATSGGGGREAF,TRBV15,.,TRBJ1-1
ASSQQGLSYEQY,TRBV19,.,TRBJ2-7
ASRVASSSSYNEQF,TRBV7-2,.,TRBJ2-1
ASTEGLDQPQH,TRBV2,.,TRBJ1-5
ASSQGGTSGADTQY,TRBV4-3,TRBD2,TRBJ2-3
ASSPGGPGNEKLF,TRBV28,.,TRBJ1-4
AISDRTGTSGYEQY,TRBV10-3,TRBD2,TRBJ2-7
ASSPTGSGAYNEQF,TRBV28,TRBD2,TRBJ2-1
ASSISGSENTQY,TRBV28,TRBD2,TRBJ2-3
ASSPGTLREVMAKNIQY,TRBV27,TRBD2,TRBJ2-4
SANQGEQY,TRBV20-1,.,TRBJ2-7
ASSGTGVILRNTEAF,TRBV11-2,TRBD1,TRBJ1-1
ASSSQGRQETQY,TRBV7-9,TRBD1,TRBJ2-5
SVVSSEGSYNEQF,TRBV29-1,.,TRBJ2-1
ASMRRQNDLSEQY,TRBV6-1,.,TRBJ2-7
ASSGSDRVNEQF,TRBV13,TRBD1,TRBJ2-1
ASSQGVYNEQF,TRBV2,TRBD1,TRBJ2-1
ASNLRGGVGETQY,TRBV6-1,TRBD2,TRBJ2-5
ASSGLARGETQY,TRBV7-2,TRBD2,TRBJ2-5
ASSLFTGGGGQETQY,TRBV7-2,TRBD2,TRBJ2-5
ASSPPGLTDTQY,TRBV18,.,TRBJ2-3
ASSRDFALGANVLT,TRBV2,.,TRBJ2-6
ASSQGGTSGYEQY,TRBV4-2,TRBD2,.
ASSSGSIVGELF,TRBV28,TRBD2,TRBJ2-2
ASSPHRGSTEAF,TRBV14,TRBD1,TRBJ1-1
ASSQDWSGSQY,TRBV14,.,TRBJ2-3
ASTRSNSGNTDTQY,TRBV4-1,TRBD2,TRBJ2-3
ASSPTTGVSGNTIY,TRBV9,.,TRBJ1-3
ASSSTGKETQY,TRBV5-1,TRBD1,TRBJ2-5
ASGRTTSNTGELF,TRBV2,.,TRBJ2-2
AWGRDRVVGEQF,TRBV30,TRBD1,TRBJ2-1
ASSFPGLAGPDTQY,TRBV5-4,TRBD2,TRBJ2-3
ASSQAWGHGYT,TRBV4-3,.,TRBJ1-2
ASSLGTANYGYT,TRBV28,TRBD1,TRBJ1-2
AWTESRRVYEQY,TRBV30,.,TRBJ2-7
ASSYTDSSGANVLT,TRBV6-5,.,TRBJ2-6
AISESGQGRPYEQY,TRBV10-3,TRBD1,TRBJ2-7
ASSPPGQGAYEQY,TRBV19,TRBD1,TRBJ2-7
ASSQDSGKNIQY,TRBV14,.,TRBJ2-4
ASSIGLAAYRGQF,TRBV19,TRBD2,TRBJ2-1
ASSSPTSGRDEQF,TRBV13,TRBD2,TRBJ2-1
ATSSSSGRYEQY,TRBV15,TRBD2,.
ASSLDGSYGYT,TRBV28,.,TRBJ1-2
ASRTSGGQGEAF,TRBV6-1,.,TRBJ1-1
AWRGPGADTQY,TRBV30,.,TRBJ2-3
ASSQDQRVNNEQF,TRBV14,.,TRBJ2-1
ASSLGQGITDTQY,TRBV28,.,TRBJ2-3
ASSFTQRRVYNEQF,TRBV27,.,TRBJ2-1
ASSLEGVITDTQY,TRBV11-3,.,TRBJ2-3
ASSQGLAGPNTGELF,TRBV5-5,TRBD2,TRBJ2-2
ASSELGREAETQY,TRBV18,TRBD2,TRBJ2-5
GGGQGSGYT,TRBV30,TRBD1,TRBJ1-2
ASSRQGPLAEAF,TRBV5-6,TRBD1,TRBJ1-1
ASSTGQGLGYT,TRBV7-9,TRBD1,TRBJ1-2
ASSSTGDYGYT,TRBV5-1,TRBD1,TRBJ1-2